The rows below give T cell receptor beta chains drawn from one sample of a study of T cell responses to AZD1222 COVID-19 vaccine. Sequencing used immunoSEQ multiplex PCR; TCRdb keeps in-frame clones, though not all of them. The sample carries about 190,000 clones, approximately 92% recorded once. Material: peripheral blood, obtained on day 0 of AZD1222 vaccination. Source of these receptors: an adult in good health. The CDR3 runs from the conserved cysteine through the conserved F or W.

J: TRBJ2-1
V: TRBV4-2
length: 15
CDR3: CASSQELAGPQEQFF

J: TRBJ1-1
V: TRBV29-1
length: 14
CDR3: CSVELLSRNTEAFF

J: TRBJ1-5
V: TRBV7-2
length: 14
CDR3: CASSLRAPNQPQHF

J: TRBJ2-6
V: TRBV6-2/TRBV6-3
length: 15
CDR3: CASIPGSSGANVLTF

J: TRBJ2-1
V: TRBV6-4
length: 13
CDR3: CATSGGNYNEQFF

J: TRBJ1-1
V: TRBV6-2/TRBV6-3
length: 11
CDR3: CASSYYSEAFF

J: TRBJ1-6
V: TRBV28
length: 13
CDR3: CASSPGQDSPLHF

J: TRBJ1-1
V: TRBV28
length: 17
CDR3: CASSYRQGRVGKTEAFF

J: TRBJ2-1
V: TRBV5-1
length: 14
CDR3: CASSWAGTNNEQFF

J: TRBJ2-3
V: TRBV28
length: 13
CDR3: CAILAGGTDTQYF

J: TRBJ1-5
V: TRBV6-1
length: 16
CDR3: CASSEAAGRRNQPQHF

J: TRBJ2-5
V: TRBV5-1
length: 15
CDR3: CASSLGATSGETQYF

J: TRBJ1-1
V: TRBV23-1
length: 12
CDR3: CASSHSGAMAFF

J: TRBJ1-1
V: TRBV7-2
length: 13
CDR3: CASSPTRGTEAFF

J: TRBJ1-2
V: TRBV6-5
length: 13
CDR3: CASKGSSNYGYTF

J: TRBJ1-5
V: TRBV4-2
length: 15
CDR3: CASSQDGYSNQPQHF

J: TRBJ2-4
V: TRBV3-1/TRBV3-2
length: 16
CDR3: CASSQRTSLAKNIQYF

J: TRBJ1-5
V: TRBV6-5
length: 12
CDR3: CASGQTNQPQHF

J: TRBJ2-4
V: TRBV9
length: 14
CDR3: CASSEAGSINIQYF

J: TRBJ1-2
V: TRBV29-1
length: 16
CDR3: CSTKGSSRGETYGYTF

J: TRBJ2-6
V: TRBV27
length: 16
CDR3: CASSPGLRSGANVLTF

J: TRBJ1-4
V: TRBV19
length: 13
CDR3: CASSIRLNEKLFF

J: TRBJ2-1
V: TRBV3-1/TRBV3-2
length: 18
CDR3: CASSQGLAGAATNNEQFF

J: TRBJ2-7
V: TRBV20-1
length: 11
CDR3: CSATASYEQYF

J: TRBJ2-3
V: TRBV7-3
length: 13
CDR3: CASSLTGTDTQYF

J: TRBJ1-5
V: TRBV29-1
length: 15
CDR3: CSVAPGTGNNQPQHF

J: TRBJ2-7
V: TRBV28
length: 13
CDR3: CASSSRQVYEQYF

J: TRBJ1-2
V: TRBV5-6
length: 16
CDR3: CASSHDVTATNYGYTF

J: TRBJ1-4
V: TRBV24-1
length: 14
CDR3: CATSDPETGEKLFF

J: TRBJ1-6
V: TRBV27
length: 16
CDR3: CASSPGMDRDFSPLHF

J: TRBJ2-7
V: TRBV5-1
length: 15
CDR3: CASSYGTGTPYEQYF

J: TRBJ1-2
V: TRBV19
length: 15
CDR3: CASSMVLQGAYGYTF

J: TRBJ1-1
V: TRBV5-5
length: 12
CDR3: CASSWGGNEAFF

J: TRBJ1-2
V: TRBV6-5
length: 15
CDR3: CASSPSGLNNYGYTF

J: TRBJ1-1
V: TRBV6-6
length: 13
CDR3: CASNAPGGTEAFF

J: TRBJ1-2
V: TRBV2
length: 11
CDR3: CASRVHGGYTF

J: TRBJ1-3
V: TRBV30
length: 13
CDR3: CAWSVAAGNTIYF

J: TRBJ1-4
V: TRBV28
length: 15
CDR3: CASTGRAGTNEKLFF

J: TRBJ1-6
V: TRBV9
length: 13
CDR3: CASGSGFNSPLHF

J: TRBJ1-3
V: TRBV19
length: 13
CDR3: CASRRDSGNTIYF